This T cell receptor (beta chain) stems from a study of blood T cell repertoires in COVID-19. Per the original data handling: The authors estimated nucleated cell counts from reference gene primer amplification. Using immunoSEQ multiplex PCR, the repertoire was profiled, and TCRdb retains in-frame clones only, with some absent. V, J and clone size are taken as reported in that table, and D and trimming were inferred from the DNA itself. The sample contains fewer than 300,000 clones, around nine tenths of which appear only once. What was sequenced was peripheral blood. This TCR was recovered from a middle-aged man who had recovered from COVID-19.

The CDR3 sequence is CASSHRGTSKQRTQYF. As DNA, the CDR3 is TGTGCCAGCAGCCACAGAGGGACTAGCAAGCAACGGACCCAGTACTTC. The rearrangement joins TRBV3-1 (or the pseudogene TRBV3-2) to TRBJ2-5; 9 bases fit TRBD2. Losses at the gene ends were 3 bases for V and 7 bases for J; bases not matched to a gene: 12. There are 16 residues in the CDR3. Per the germline V gene, CDR1 is LGHDT and CDR2 is YNNKEL (reference sequence).